The source of this T cell receptor beta chain is a study of blood T cell repertoires in COVID-19. The wider study: Both acute and convalescent COVID-19 samples were obtained from the United States, Italy and Spain. PBMCs, B-cell-depleted T cells, or T cells were the source of the cDNA or gDNA that made up the material.

V lost 5 bases to trimming and J lost 10 bases, with 12 bases between them. Germline CDR1 and CDR2: LNHDA and SQIVND (reference sequence). The CDR3 loop spans 12 amino acids. The protocol was immunoSEQ multiplex PCR, while the TCRdb copy is restricted to in-frame clones and leaves out a portion. Here the sample spans about 160,000 clones, around 80% being singletons. The rearrangement uses TRBV19 and TRBJ2-4; maybe TRBD2 (6 bases). This receptor was taken from a woman older than 75 with active or convalescent COVID-19. The source material was peripheral blood. The CDR3 spells CASSRWRGIQYF. CDR3 sequence (DNA): TGTGCCAGTAGTCGGTGGAGGGGAATTCAGTACTTC.